These 6 T cell receptor beta chains were all obtained from the same sample, sequenced in a study. MiXCR, run by TCRdb on the 5' RACE reads, gives a single entry per CDR3 protein. The sample shows just over 60,000 distinct CDR3 sequences, under 35% of them seen only once. The sample taken for sequencing was tumor-infiltrating naive CD4+ T cells sorted from the breast tumor. As to subset: naive CD4+ T cells, CD4+CD45RA+CD25-. The receptors come from a female donor with breast cancer.

There are a few counts of this clonotype. CDR3: CSILGGARGTEAFF. The CDR3 nucleotides read TGCAGCATCCTAGGGGGGGCCCGGGGAACTGAAGCTTTCTTT. J is TRBJ1-1 and V is TRBV29-1, with D maybe TRBD1 (6 bases). Germline V gene lookup returns CDR1 SQVTM and CDR2 ANQGSEA. V lost 8 bases to trimming and J lost 5 bases, with 21 bases between them. This CDR3 contains 14 residues.

CDR3: CATSRGGSYGYTF. CDR3 nucleotide sequence: TGTGCCACCAGCAGAGGGGGTAGCTATGGCTACACCTTC. This chain uses TRBV15 with TRBJ1-2, with D unclear. Looked up from germline, CDR1 is LNHNV and CDR2 is YYDKDF (reference sequence). The CDR3 is 13 residues long. Between the trimmed V and J ends, which lost 1 base and 4 bases, there was a span of 7 bases.

The V gene is TRBV15, the J gene TRBJ2-3, with D possibly being TRBD1 (6 bases). Germline V gene data show CDR1 as LNHNV and CDR2 as YYDKDF (reference sequence). This CDR3 comprises 16 residues. Trimming pared 3 bases from V and 3 bases from J, leaving 16 bases between. The CDR3 here is CATSREGAQGTDTQYF. The CDR3 DNA follows: TGTGCCACCAGCAGGGAAGGGGCCCAGGGGACAGATACGCAGTATTTT.

The rearrangement joins TRBV5-4 to TRBJ2-7; D is uncertain. The length of the CDR3 is 13 residues. V was trimmed by 0 bases and J by 1 base, leaving 5 bases between them. In germline, CDR1 is SGHNT, CDR2 YYREEE (reference sequence). The CDR3 loop is CASSLDRSYEQYF. Written as DNA, the CDR3 is TGTGCCAGCAGCTTGGACAGATCCTACGAGCAGTACTTC.

V gene TRBV5-1 combines with J gene TRBJ2-5; TRBD1 might be the D (5 bases). Between the trimmed V and J ends, which lost 4 bases and 8 bases, there was a span of 15 bases. CDR3 length equals 13 residues. Germline V gene lookup returns CDR1 SGHRS and CDR2 YFSETQ. CDR3 nucleotide sequence: TGCGCCAGCAGCCCAGGAATAGGGGAAACCCAGTACTTC. This translates into CASSPGIGETQYF.

The gene calls are TRBV30 and TRBJ1-5, with no clear D. V dropped 1 base and J dropped 3 bases, with 10 bases sitting between them. The germline gives CDR1 GTSNPN, CDR2 SVGIG (reference sequence). This CDR3 contains 14 residues. CDR3 in DNA: TGTGCCTGGAGTGAGGGAGGGAACAATCAGCCCCAGCATTTT. This sequence encodes CAWSEGGNNQPQHF.